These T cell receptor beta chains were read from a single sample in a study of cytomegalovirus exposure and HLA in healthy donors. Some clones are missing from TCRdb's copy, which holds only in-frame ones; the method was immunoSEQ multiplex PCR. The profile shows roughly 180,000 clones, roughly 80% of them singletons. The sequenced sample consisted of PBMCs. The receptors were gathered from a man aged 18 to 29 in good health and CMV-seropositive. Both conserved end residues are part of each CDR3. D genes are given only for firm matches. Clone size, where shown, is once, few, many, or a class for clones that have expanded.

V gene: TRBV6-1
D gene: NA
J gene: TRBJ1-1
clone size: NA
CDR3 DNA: TGTGCCAGCAGTGAACCCGGCAGGATGGCCGCTTTCTTT
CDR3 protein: CASSEPGRMAAFF

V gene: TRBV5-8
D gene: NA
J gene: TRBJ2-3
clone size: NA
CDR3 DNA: TGTGCCAGCAGCTTGTTGCCGGGTAGCACAGATACGCAGTATTTT
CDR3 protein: CASSLLPGSTDTQYF

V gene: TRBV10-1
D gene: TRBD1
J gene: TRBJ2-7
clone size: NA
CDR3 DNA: TGCGCCAGCAGTCTCCACCGGGACAGGGGGGTCGACGAGCAGTACTTC
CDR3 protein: CASSLHRDRGVDEQYF

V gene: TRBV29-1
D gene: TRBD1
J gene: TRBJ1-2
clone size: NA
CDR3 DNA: TGCAGCGTTGGGTCCCGGCGAGGGACAGGGGGTGTGGTGGGGTTTGGCTACACCTTC
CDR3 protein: CSVGSRRGTGGVVGFGYTF

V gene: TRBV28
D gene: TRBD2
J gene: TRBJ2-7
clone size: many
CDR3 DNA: TGTGCCAGCAGTAAGGGACTAGCGGGAGTCGAGCAGTACTTC
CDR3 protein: CASSKGLAGVEQYF

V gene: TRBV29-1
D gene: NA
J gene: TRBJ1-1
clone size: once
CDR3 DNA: TGCAGCGGGGGGGAGGGAATGAACACTGAAGCTTTCTTT
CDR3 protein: CSGGEGMNTEAFF

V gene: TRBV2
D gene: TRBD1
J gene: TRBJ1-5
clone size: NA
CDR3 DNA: TGTGCCAGCAGTAAGACAGGGGTTCAGAGCAATCAGCCCCAGCATTTT
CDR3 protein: CASSKTGVQSNQPQHF

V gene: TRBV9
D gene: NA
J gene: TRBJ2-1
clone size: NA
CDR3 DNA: TGTGCCAGCAGCCCAGGGACTCCCTTTCTAGAGCAGTTCTTC
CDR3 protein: CASSPGTPFLEQFF

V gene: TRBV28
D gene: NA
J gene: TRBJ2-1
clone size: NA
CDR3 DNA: TGTGCCAGCAGTTTTTTTCCTCCCGGGACTGTCCACAATGAGCAGTTCTTC
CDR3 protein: CASSFFPPGTVHNEQFF

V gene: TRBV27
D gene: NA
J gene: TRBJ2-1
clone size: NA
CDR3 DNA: TGTGCCAGCACCCTTTCGGGCCCGCCGGGGTCGTTCAATGAGCAGTTCTTC
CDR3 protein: CASTLSGPPGSFNEQFF

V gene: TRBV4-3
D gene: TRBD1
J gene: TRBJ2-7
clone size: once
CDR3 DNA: TGCGCCAGCAGCCAAGGGACAGGGACCCCCTACGAGCAGTACTTC
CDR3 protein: CASSQGTGTPYEQYF

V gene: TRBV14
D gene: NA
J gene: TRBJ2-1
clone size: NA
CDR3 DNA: TGTGCCAGCAGCTACTTCGGGTCGTCAAGCTCCTACAATGAGCAGTTCTTC
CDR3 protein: CASSYFGSSSSYNEQFF

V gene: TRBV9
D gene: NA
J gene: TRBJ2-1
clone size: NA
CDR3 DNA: TGTGCCAGCAGCGCGGCCGGGACACTAAGAAGTGGTGAGCAGTTCTTC
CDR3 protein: CASSAAGTLRSGEQFF

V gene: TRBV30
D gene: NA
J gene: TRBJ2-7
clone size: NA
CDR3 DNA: TGTGCCTGGAGTGTGAGCGGAAGCTCCTACGAGCAGTACTTC
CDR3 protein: CAWSVSGSSYEQYF

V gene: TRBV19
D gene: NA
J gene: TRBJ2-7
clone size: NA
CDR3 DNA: TGTGCCAGTAGTATAGGGTTGGCGGAGGTCACCTACGAGCAGTACTTC
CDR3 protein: CASSIGLAEVTYEQYF

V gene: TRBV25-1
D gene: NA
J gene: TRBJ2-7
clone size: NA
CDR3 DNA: TGTGCCAGCAGGGGGACGGCGGGAAGAATCTACGAGCAGTACTTC
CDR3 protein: CASRGTAGRIYEQYF

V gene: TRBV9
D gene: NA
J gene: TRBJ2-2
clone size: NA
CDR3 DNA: TGTGCCAGCAGCGCCCTGACTAGTGGCACCGGGGAGCTGTTTTTT
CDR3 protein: CASSALTSGTGELFF

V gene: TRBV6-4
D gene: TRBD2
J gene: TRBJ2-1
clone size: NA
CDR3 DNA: TGTGCCAGCACGGCTAGCGGGAGTAATGAGCAGTTCTTC
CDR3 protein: CASTASGSNEQFF

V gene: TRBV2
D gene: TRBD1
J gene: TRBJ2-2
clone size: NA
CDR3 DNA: TGTGCCACCCTTGACAGGGCGAACACCGGGGAGCTGTTTTTT
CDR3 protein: CATLDRANTGELFF

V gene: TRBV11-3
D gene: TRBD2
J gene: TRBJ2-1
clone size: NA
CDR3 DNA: TGTGCCAGCAGCCCCACTAGCGGAGAGCAGTTCTTC
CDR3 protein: CASSPTSGEQFF

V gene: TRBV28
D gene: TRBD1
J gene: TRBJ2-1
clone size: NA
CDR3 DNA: TGTGCCAGCAGCCCCGGGGACAGGGCTAATGAGCAGTTCTTC
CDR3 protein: CASSPGDRANEQFF

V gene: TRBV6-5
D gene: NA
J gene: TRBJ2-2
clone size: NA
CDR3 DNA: TGTGCCAGCAGTTATAAGGGGAACGGGGAGCTGTTTTTT
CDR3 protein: CASSYKGNGELFF

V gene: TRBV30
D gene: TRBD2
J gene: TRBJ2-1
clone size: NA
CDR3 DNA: TGTGCCTGGAGCGGGGGACTAGCGGGAGGGCCCTACAATGAGCAGTTCTTC
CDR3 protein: CAWSGGLAGGPYNEQFF

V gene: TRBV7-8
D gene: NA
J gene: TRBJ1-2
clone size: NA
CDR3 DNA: TGTGCCAGCAGCTTAGCTAGCGACCATGGCTACACCTTC
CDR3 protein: CASSLASDHGYTF

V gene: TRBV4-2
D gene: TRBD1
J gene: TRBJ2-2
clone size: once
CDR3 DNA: TGTGCCAGCAGCGACACAGGGGGAGGCGACACCGGGGAGCTGTTTTTT
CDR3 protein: CASSDTGGGDTGELFF

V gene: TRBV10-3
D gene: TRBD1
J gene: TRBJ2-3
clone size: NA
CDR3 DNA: TGTGCCATCAGTGAGAGAGGGACAGGGTTTACAGATACGCAGTATTTT
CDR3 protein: CAISERGTGFTDTQYF

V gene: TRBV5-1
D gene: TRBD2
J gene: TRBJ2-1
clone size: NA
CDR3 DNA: TGCGCCAGCAGCTTAGCGGGAGGGCCGGGTGAGCAGTTCTTC
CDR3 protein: CASSLAGGPGEQFF

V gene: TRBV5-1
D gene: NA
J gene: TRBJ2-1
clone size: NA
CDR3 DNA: TGCGCCAGCAGTAGGAGCCTAGCGAGAACCTACAATGAGCAGTTCTTC
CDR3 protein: CASSRSLARTYNEQFF

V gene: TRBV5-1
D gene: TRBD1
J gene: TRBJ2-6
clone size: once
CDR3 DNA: TGCGCCAGCAGCTTGGTTCAGGGGGCTGGGGCCAACGTCCTGACTTTC
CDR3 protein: CASSLVQGAGANVLTF

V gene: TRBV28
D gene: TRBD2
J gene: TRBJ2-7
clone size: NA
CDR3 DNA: TGTGCCAGCAGCTCCACTAGCGGACCATCCTACGAGCAGTACTTC
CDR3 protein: CASSSTSGPSYEQYF

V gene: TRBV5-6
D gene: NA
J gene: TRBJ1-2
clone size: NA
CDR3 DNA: TGTGCCAGCAGCTCGCCGACAGGTATCTATGGCTACACCTTC
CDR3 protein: CASSSPTGIYGYTF

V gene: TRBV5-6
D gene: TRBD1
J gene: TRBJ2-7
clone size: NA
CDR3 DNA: TGTGCCAGCAGCTTGGGGGGACAGGCCAACTACGAGCAGTACTTC
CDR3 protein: CASSLGGQANYEQYF

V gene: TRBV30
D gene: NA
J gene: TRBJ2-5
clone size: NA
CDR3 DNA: TGTGCCTGGCGGCGGGGTTCTCGAGAGACCCAGTACTTC
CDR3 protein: CAWRRGSRETQYF

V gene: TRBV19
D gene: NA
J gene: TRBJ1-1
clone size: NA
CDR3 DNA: TGTGCCAGTAGTATAGCGGGACATGGGAAGAACACTGAAGCTTTCTTT
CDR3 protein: CASSIAGHGKNTEAFF

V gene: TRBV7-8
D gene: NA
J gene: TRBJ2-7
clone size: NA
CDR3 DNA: TGTGCCAGCAGCCTAAACCAGCCGGGAACCCCCGAGCAGTACTTC
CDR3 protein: CASSLNQPGTPEQYF

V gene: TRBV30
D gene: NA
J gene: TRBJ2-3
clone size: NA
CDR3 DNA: TGTGCCTGGAGTGTGGCAGGGATAATAACAGATACGCAGTATTTT
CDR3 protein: CAWSVAGIITDTQYF

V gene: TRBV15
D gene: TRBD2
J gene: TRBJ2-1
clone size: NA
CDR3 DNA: TGTGCCACCAGCAGAGATCCGGGACTAGCGGGAGTTGAGCAGTTCTTC
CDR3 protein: CATSRDPGLAGVEQFF

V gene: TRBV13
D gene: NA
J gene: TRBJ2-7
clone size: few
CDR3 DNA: TGTGCCAGCAGCTTGGGCGCTGATTACGAGCAGTACTTC
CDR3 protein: CASSLGADYEQYF

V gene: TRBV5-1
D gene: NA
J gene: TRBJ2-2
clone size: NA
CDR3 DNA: TGCGCCAGCAGCTCCCTAGGGACAACGAACACCGGGGAGCTGTTTTTT
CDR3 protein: CASSSLGTTNTGELFF

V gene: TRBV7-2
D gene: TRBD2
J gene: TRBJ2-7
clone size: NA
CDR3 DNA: TGTGCCAGCACTAGGACTAGCGGGATCTCATACGAGCAGTACTTC
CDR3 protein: CASTRTSGISYEQYF

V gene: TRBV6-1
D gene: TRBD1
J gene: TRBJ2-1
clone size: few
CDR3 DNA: TGTGCCAGCAGTTCCGGACAGGGGACTTACAATGAGCAGTTCTTC
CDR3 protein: CASSSGQGTYNEQFF

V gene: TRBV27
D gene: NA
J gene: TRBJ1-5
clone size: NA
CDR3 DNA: TGTGCCAGCAGTTATAATAGCAATCAGCCCCAGCATTTT
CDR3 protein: CASSYNSNQPQHF

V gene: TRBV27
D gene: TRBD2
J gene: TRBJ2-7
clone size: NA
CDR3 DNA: TGTGCCAGCAGTCCCCGGCCGCTAGCGGCCCGCTACGAGCAGTACTTC
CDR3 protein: CASSPRPLAARYEQYF

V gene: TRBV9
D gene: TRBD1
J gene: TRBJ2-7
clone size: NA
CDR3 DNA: TGTGCCAGCGGTCATGGTATCGGACAGGGAGGCGAGCAGTACTTC
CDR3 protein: CASGHGIGQGGEQYF

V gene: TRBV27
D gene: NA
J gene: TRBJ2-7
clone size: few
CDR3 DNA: TGTGCCAGCAGGAGGGCAGGAATTTCCTACGAGCAGTACTTC
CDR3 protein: CASRRAGISYEQYF

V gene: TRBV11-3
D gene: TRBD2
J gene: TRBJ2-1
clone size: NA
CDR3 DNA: TGTGCCAGCAGTCAAAGCGGGACCTACAATGAGCAGTTCTTC
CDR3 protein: CASSQSGTYNEQFF

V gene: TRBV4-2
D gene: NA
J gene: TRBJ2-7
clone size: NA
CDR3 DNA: TGTGCCAGCAGCCGCCGAAGGGAGAGCGAGCAGTACTTC
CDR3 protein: CASSRRRESEQYF

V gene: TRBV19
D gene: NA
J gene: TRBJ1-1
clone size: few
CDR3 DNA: TGTGCCAGTAGTATAGCGACAGGGAACACTGAAGCTTTCTTT
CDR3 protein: CASSIATGNTEAFF

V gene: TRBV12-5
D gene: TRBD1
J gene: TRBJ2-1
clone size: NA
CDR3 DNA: TGTGCTAGTGGTGGGACAGCCCATGAGCAGTTCTTC
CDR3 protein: CASGGTAHEQFF